This T cell receptor (beta chain) was recorded in a study of T cell responses to AZD1222 COVID-19 vaccine. General study results and limits: Clonal diversity may have been underestimated in mostly white British donors.

TCRdb's copy holds only in-frame clones and misses some; the assay was immunoSEQ multiplex PCR. Among 130,000 to 150,000 clones listed, 85% to 95% were seen once. Trimming left V 4 bases short and J 11 bases short, with 13 bases between. The germline CDR1 and CDR2 sequences are KGHDR and SFDVKD. The CDR3 has 12 residues. About this clone itself: The antigen remains unidentified.

The receptor's source is an adult who had recovered from COVID-19. The sequences come from peripheral blood, collected after recovery from COVID-19. The chain links TRBV24-1 to TRBJ1-1, with D uncertain. The CDR3: CATSEDGFKAFF. The CDR3 DNA is TGTGCCACCAGTGAGGACGGTTTTAAGGCTTTCTTT.